One sample yielded the 25 T cell receptor beta chains listed below, sequenced in a study of T cells after yellow fever vaccination. One entry per CDR3 protein results from TCRdb running MiXCR on the 5' RACE reads. The table records about 210,000 distinct CDR3 sequences, 5.5% to 8.5% of them present only once. This specimen was CD4+ T cells sorted from PBMCs, taken on the day of the yellow fever booster vaccination. The receptors derive from a young man who received the YFV17D yellow fever vaccine.

The chain couples TRBV18 to TRBJ2-7; D unclear. Germline CDR1 and CDR2: KGHSH and LQKENI. CDR3 length: 14 amino acids. Trimming took 5 bases from V and 0 from J, leaving 11 bases between them. This CDR3 is CASSSRFISYEQYF. In DNA form, the CDR3 reads TGTGCCAGCTCATCCAGGTTCATCTCCTACGAGCAGTACTTC.

V is TRBV15 and J is TRBJ2-1; D perhaps matches TRBD2 (6 bases). Germline V CDR1 and CDR2: LNHNV, YYDKDF (reference sequence). With 8 bases removed from V and 0 bases from J, the gap between germline ends came to 11 bases. The CDR3 is made up of 14 amino acids. The CDR3 is CATPGLLSYNEQFF. CDR3 bases: TGTGCCACCCCTGGACTACTCTCCTACAATGAGCAGTTCTTC.

This chain connects TRBV20-1 to TRBJ2-7, with 8 bases that match TRBD2. Germline V gene sequence: CDR1 DFQATT, CDR2 SNEGSKA (reference sequence). The CDR3 has 14 amino acids. Trimming took 6 bases from V and 2 from J; bases not matched to a gene: 9. The CDR3 region is CSAGATSVAYEQYF. CDR3 DNA: TGCAGTGCGGGAGCGACTAGCGTAGCCTACGAGCAGTACTTC.

The chain carries TRBV6-5 and TRBJ1-3; D ambiguous. V lost 4 bases and J lost 0, with 10 bases in between. CDR3 length equals 15 residues. Germline lookup yields CDR1 MNHEY and CDR2 SVGAGI. For the CDR3, the DNA is TGTGCCAGCAGTTCCCTCATCCACTCTGGAAACACCATATATTTT. Translating gives CASSSLIHSGNTIYF.

This clonotype was observed at least ten times. The chain links TRBV12-3 or TRBV12-4 to TRBJ2-7; 7 nucleotides agree with TRBD2. V dropped 2 bases and J dropped 8; count of bases not matched to a gene: 15. The CDR3 loop spans 16 amino acids. CDR3 loop: CASSLRTGTNRRQQYF. For the CDR3, the DNA is TGTGCCAGCAGTTTACGGACCGGGACTAACCGGCGTCAGCAGTACTTC.

This clonotype came up a few times. The chain uses TRBV4-3 and TRBJ2-5, with TRBD1 identical over 7 bases. Per germline, CDR1 LGHNA and CDR2 YSLEER. This CDR3 contains 13 residues. V lost 2 bases and J lost 5; bases outside the gene matches: 2. CDR3 coding DNA: TGCGCCAGCAGCCAATCAGGGGGTGAGACCCAGTACTTC. It encodes CASSQSGGETQYF.

With respect to this clonotype: This sequence may be a read error, since a much larger clone differs from it by one base. The CDR3 protein is CATSASPRDEQFF. The DNA of the CDR3 is TGTGCCACCAGTGCTTCCCCTAGGGATGAGCAGTTCTTC. V is TRBV24-1 and J is TRBJ2-1, with unresolved D. Deletions cut 5 bases from V and 8 bases from J, with 12 bases between. Germline assignment: CDR1 KGHDR and CDR2 SFDVKD. The CDR3 sequence is 13 residues long.

This clonotype was counted a few times. The chain couples TRBV20-1 to TRBJ2-1; TRBD1 agrees at 7 bases. Germline trimming cut 5 bases from V and 6 bases from J; bases unmatched to any gene: 16. Germline assignment: CDR1 DFQATT and CDR2 SNEGSKA (reference sequence). The CDR3 loop spans 16 amino acids. The chain's CDR3 is CSADPPYRGFGNEQFF. CDR3 in DNA: TGCAGTGCTGATCCTCCTTACAGGGGATTCGGCAATGAGCAGTTCTTC.

J is TRBJ1-1 and V is TRBV20-1; D perhaps matches TRBD1 (6 bases). Trimming shortened V by 3 bases and J by 0 bases, and 11 bases separated the two germline ends. There are 14 residues in the CDR3. Per the germline V gene, CDR1 is DFQATT and CDR2 is SNEGSKA (reference sequence). This chain's CDR3 is CSASRGQLNTEAFF. The CDR3 bases are TGCAGTGCTAGCCGAGGACAGTTGAACACTGAAGCTTTCTTT.

This clonotype was observed at least ten times. This chain joins TRBV20-1 and TRBJ2-5; D not certain. V was pared by 0 bases and J by 1 base, with 15 bases between. CDR1 is DFQATT and CDR2 is SNEGSKA in the germline V gene (reference sequence). The CDR3 consists of 16 residues. The CDR3 sequence is CSARDFGDLSQETQYF. The DNA for the CDR3 is TGCAGTGCTAGAGATTTCGGTGACCTCAGCCAAGAGACCCAGTACTTC.

This clonotype was counted at least ten times. J is TRBJ2-1 and V is TRBV3-1; the D is unclear. Trimming cost V 2 bases and J 6 bases, with 14 bases left between them. The CDR3 is made up of 15 amino acids. CDR1 is LGHDT, CDR2 YNNKEL, per germline (reference sequence). The CDR3 protein is CASSQWAGMGNEQFF. In nucleotides, the CDR3 is TGTGCCAGCAGCCAATGGGCAGGAATGGGCAATGAGCAGTTCTTC.

The chain combines TRBV5-5 with TRBJ2-3, with a weak D call TRBD1 (6 bases). Germline CDR1 reads SGHKS; CDR2 reads YYEKEE (reference sequence). Trimming removed 4 bases at V and 4 bases at J, with 13 bases between. The CDR3 sequence is 14 residues long. Here the CDR3 reads CASSTGLHSDTQYF. CDR3 coding DNA: TGTGCCAGCAGCACAGGGCTCCACTCAGATACGCAGTATTTT.

This clonotype was found many times. This rearrangement joins TRBV12-3 or TRBV12-4 to TRBJ2-5; D not resolved. V lost 2 bases, J lost 8 bases, and 6 bases lay in between. The CDR3 has 11 residues. CDR3 region: CASSLSGTQYF. DNA for the CDR3: TGTGCCAGCAGTTTATCAGGAACCCAGTACTTC.

The chain uses TRBV4-3 and TRBJ1-6; perhaps TRBD1 as D (5 bases). The CDR3 runs to 16 residues. Deletions cut 0 bases from V and 7 bases from J, with 13 bases between. Germline V gene lookup returns CDR1 LGHNA and CDR2 YSLEER. CDR3 sequence reads: CASSQETEGWNSPLHF. In DNA, the CDR3 is TGCGCCAGCAGCCAAGAGACGGAGGGGTGGAATTCACCCCTCCACTTT.

In its sample, this clonotype was seen a few times. This rearrangement joins TRBV5-1 to TRBJ2-1; D uncertain. V dropped 0 bases and J dropped 6 bases, with 7 bases sitting between them. The CDR3 has 13 residues. Per the germline V gene, CDR1 is SGHRS and CDR2 is YFSETQ. This chain's CDR3 is CASSLETFNEQFF. The CDR3 region has the DNA TGCGCCAGCAGCTTGGAGACGTTCAATGAGCAGTTCTTC. The entire variable domain, with the rest obtained from reference TRBV5-1 and TRBJ2-1, is as follows: KAGVTQTPRYLIKTRGQQVTLSCSPISGHRSVSWYQQTPGQGLQFLFEYFSETQRNKGNFPGRFSGRQFSNSRSEMNVSTLELGDSALYLCASSLETFNEQFFGPGTRLTVL.

This clonotype was detected only a few times. Here the CDR3 DNA reads TGCAGTGCTTCAAGCGGGGCGGAGAGGGGAGATACGCAGTATTTT. It translates to CSASSGAERGDTQYF. The J gene is TRBJ2-3, the V gene TRBV20-1, with 7 bases aligning to TRBD2. The CDR3 runs 15 residues. Germline CDR1 is DFQATT and CDR2 is SNEGSKA (reference sequence). V was pared by 5 bases and J by 5 bases, with 13 bases of the junction left unmatched.

V is TRBV5-5 and J is TRBJ1-4, with D maybe TRBD1 (5 bases). Germline lookup yields CDR1 SGHKS and CDR2 YYEKEE (reference sequence). The CDR3 sequence is 16 residues long. V was clipped by 4 bases and J by 0 bases, with 13 bases between them. The CDR3 coding sequence is TGTGCCAGCAGCCCCCTCGGGACGGCAACTAATGAAAAACTGTTTTTT. This translates into CASSPLGTATNEKLFF.

This clonotype occurred a few times. The V and J genes are TRBV5-1 and TRBJ2-1, with TRBD2 matching over 7 bases. CDR3 length: 12 amino acids. Trimming at V came to 2 bases and at J to 9 bases, leaving 2 bases not matched to a gene. Looked up from germline, CDR1 is SGHRS and CDR2 is YFSETQ. The chain's CDR3 is CASSLSGIEQFF. DNA for the CDR3: TGCGCCAGCAGCTTAAGCGGGATTGAGCAGTTCTTC.

This clonotype has a handful of counts. The chain links TRBV5-1 to TRBJ2-7, with 8 bases that match TRBD1. Germline trimming cut 2 bases from V and 3 bases from J; bases unmatched to any gene: 7. Looked up from germline, CDR1 is SGHRS and CDR2 is YFSETQ. The length of the CDR3 is 15 residues. CDR3 sequence (DNA): TGCGCCAGCAGCTTCACCTCAGGGGGCGACTACGAGCAGTACTTC. It yields the protein CASSFTSGGDYEQYF. The full variable domain, completed using reference TRBV5-1 and TRBJ2-7, is KAGVTQTPRYLIKTRGQQVTLSCSPISGHRSVSWYQQTPGQGLQFLFEYFSETQRNKGNFPGRFSGRQFSNSRSEMNVSTLELGDSALYLCASSFTSGGDYEQYFGPGTRLTVT.

V is TRBV6-5 and J is TRBJ2-7, with D perhaps TRBD2 (7 bases). This CDR3 has 17 residues. CDR1 is MNHEY, CDR2 SVGAGI, per germline. Deletions cut 0 bases from V and 7 bases from J, with 22 bases between. The CDR3 DNA reads as TGTGCCAGCAGTTACTCGGGGGGGCTGGCGGGGCCTCAAGAGCAGTACTTC. Residues: CASSYSGGLAGPQEQYF.

This clonotype was detected ten times or more. The chain is built from TRBV28 and TRBJ1-5; maybe TRBD1 (5 bases). Looked up from germline, CDR1 is MDHEN and CDR2 is SYDVKM. There are 13 residues in the CDR3. V lost 8 bases, J lost 8 bases, and 16 bases lay in between. Here the CDR3 reads CASRGTHGEPQHF. The CDR3 nucleotides are TGTGCCAGCCGAGGGACCCATGGGGAGCCCCAGCATTTT.

At least ten counts were recorded for this clonotype. The chain links TRBV3-1 to TRBJ1-1; possibly TRBD1 for D (5 bases). Looked up from germline, CDR1 is LGHDT and CDR2 is YNNKEL (reference sequence). The germline V and J ends were trimmed by 0 bases and 5 bases, with 10 bases remaining between them. This CDR3 spans 14 amino acids. The CDR3 is CASSQDGRATEAFF. In DNA, the CDR3 is TGTGCCAGCAGCCAAGATGGCAGGGCGACTGAAGCTTTCTTT.

This clonotype appeared many times. The chain recombines TRBV5-1 with TRBJ2-2; D possibly corresponds to TRBD2 (6 bases). Deletions cut 6 bases from V and 5 bases from J, with 20 bases between. This CDR3 has 16 amino acids. CDR1 and CDR2 from the germline V gene are SGHRS and YFSETQ. The CDR3 sequence: CASKPSGSQLTGELFF. CDR3 nucleotides: TGCGCCAGCAAGCCGAGCGGGTCGCAGTTAACCGGGGAGCTGTTTTTT.

The rearrangement uses TRBV7-6 and TRBJ2-3; tentatively, D is TRBD1 (5 bases). Germline CDR1 is SGHVS and CDR2 is FNYEAQ. V dropped 1 base and J dropped 0 bases, with 14 bases sitting between them. The CDR3 runs to 17 residues. CDR3 sequence (DNA): TGTGCCAGCAGCTTAGAGATTGCAGGGTCTAGCACAGATACGCAGTATTTT. Translated, it gives CASSLEIAGSSTDTQYF. The full variable domain, completed using reference TRBV7-6 and TRBJ2-3, is GAGVSQSPRYKVTKRGQDVALRCDPISGHVSLYWYRQALGQGPEFLTYFNYEAQQDKSGLPNDRFSAERPEGSISTLTIQRTEQRDSAMYRCASSLEIAGSSTDTQYFGPGTRLTVL.

This clonotype was detected many times. The J gene is TRBJ2-1, the V gene TRBV12-3 or TRBV12-4; D is unclear. V was trimmed by 5 bases and J by 2 bases, leaving 4 bases between them. The CDR3 covers 12 residues. CDR3 sequence (DNA): TGTGCCAGCAGTAGGCCCTACAATGAGCAGTTCTTC. Its protein is CASSRPYNEQFF.